A selection of T cell receptor beta chains follows, all from one sample in a study of Graves' ophthalmopathy and Graves' hyperthyroidism. One entry per CDR3 protein results from TCRdb running MiXCR on the multiplex PCR reads. The sample consists of 350,000 to 400,000 distinct CDR3 sequences, 15% to 17% of them appearing once. The sample was peripheral blood. The receptors come from a woman younger than 35 with stable Graves' hyperthyroidism. Each CDR3 is given with its conserved first and last residue. The D gene is left open where the match is weak. Clone size is given for some rows only: seen once, a few or many times, or a class if the clone is expanded.

CDR3 DNA	CDR3 protein	CDR3 length	V gene	J gene	clone size	D gene
TGTGCCAGCAGGACCGGACAGGGAGGCTCCTACGAGCAGTACTTC	CASRTGQGGSYEQYF	15	TRBV28	TRBJ2-7	.	TRBD1
TGTGCCATCAGTGTATCAGAAAACTATGGCTACACCTTC	CAISVSENYGYTF	13	TRBV10-3	TRBJ1-2	many	.
TGCAGTGCTACCTATTACCGGGACACCAAAAACATTCAGTACTTC	CSATYYRDTKNIQYF	15	TRBV20-1	TRBJ2-4	few	.
TGTGCCACCAGCCGGGGACAGATGAACACTGAAGCTTTCTTT	CATSRGQMNTEAFF	14	TRBV15	TRBJ1-1	many	TRBD1
TGTGCCAGCAGGCCAGGGGGCAATCAGCCCCAGCATTTT	CASRPGGNQPQHF	13	TRBV12-3/TRBV12-4	TRBJ1-5	many	.
TGTGCCAGCACATTCTCCAGTCTCTATGGCTACACCTTC	CASTFSSLYGYTF	13	TRBV2	TRBJ1-2	many	.
TGTGCCAGCAGCCAAGATTTGGTGGGGACAGAAAACATTCAGTACTTC	CASSQDLVGTENIQYF	16	TRBV4-2	TRBJ2-4	many	TRBD1
TGTGCCAGCAGCTTAGAGGGGGGGACGAAGACCCAGTACTTC	CASSLEGGTKTQYF	14	TRBV7-6	TRBJ2-5	many	.
TGTGCCAGCAAAGCTAATAGCAATCAGCCCCAGCATTTT	CASKANSNQPQHF	13	TRBV6-2/TRBV6-3	TRBJ1-5	many	.
TGTGCCAGCAGCCCCTACTCCCGGCGGAGCTCCTACGAGCAGTACTTC	CASSPYSRRSSYEQYF	16	TRBV6-2/TRBV6-3	TRBJ2-7	many	.
TGTGCCAGCAGTCCCATTCACATCGGGAGGTGGTACGAGCAGTACTTC	CASSPIHIGRWYEQYF	16	TRBV28	TRBJ2-7	.	TRBD2
TGTGCCAGCAGTGACCTGACTAGCGGGGGGCCCGAGACCCAGTACTTC	CASSDLTSGGPETQYF	16	TRBV12-3/TRBV12-4	TRBJ2-5	many	TRBD2
TGTGCCAGCAGCTTGGGGCGGGGGGAGGAGACCCAGTACTTC	CASSLGRGEETQYF	14	TRBV11-2	TRBJ2-5	many	TRBD2
TGTGCCAGCAGCTTAGAGCCCGGAGGGGGTGACGAGCAGTACTTC	CASSLEPGGGDEQYF	15	TRBV11-2	TRBJ2-7	many	.
TGTGCCAGCAGCTTACGGACTAGCGGGGGGGCCACCGCCTACGAGCAGTACTTC	CASSLRTSGGATAYEQYF	18	TRBV11-1	TRBJ2-7	.	TRBD2
TGTGCCAGCAGTTACGCGGGACAGGGTCATGGCTACACCTTC	CASSYAGQGHGYTF	14	TRBV6-2/TRBV6-3	TRBJ1-2	.	TRBD1
TGTGCCAGCAGCCCGGGTAGCCTGACGTCCCACTCCTACGAGCAGTACTTC	CASSPGSLTSHSYEQYF	17	TRBV28	TRBJ2-7	.	.
TGCGCCAGCAGCCAAGAAAGGACAGGGGGGACTGAAGCTTTCTTT	CASSQERTGGTEAFF	15	TRBV4-1	TRBJ1-1	.	TRBD1
TGTGCCAGCAGTACAGGGGAGGGGTATGGCTACACCTTC	CASSTGEGYGYTF	13	TRBV12-3/TRBV12-4	TRBJ1-2	.	TRBD1
TGTGCCAGCAGTGGAGGGCCAGGACAGTGGGCCTACGAGCAGTACTTC	CASSGGPGQWAYEQYF	16	TRBV6-1	TRBJ2-7	many	.
TGTGCCAGCAGCCTCTCGGACAGGAGGAAGCCCCAGCATTTT	CASSLSDRRKPQHF	14	TRBV13	TRBJ1-5	.	TRBD1
TGTGCCAGCAGTTTAAGCAGGAGTCATAAGCCCCAGCATTTT	CASSLSRSHKPQHF	14	TRBV27	TRBJ1-5	many	.
TGTGCCAGCAGCTTTGGGGACAGGGGGCTTGGGGAGCAGTACTTC	CASSFGDRGLGEQYF	15	TRBV11-2	TRBJ2-7	once	TRBD1
TGTGCCAGCAGTGAGGACGGCTACACCTTC	CASSEDGYTF	10	TRBV2	TRBJ1-2	many	.
TGTGCTAGTGGTTTGGTACCTGGCAGGCGAATCGGTGGCTACACCTTC	CASGLVPGRRIGGYTF	16	TRBV12-5	TRBJ1-2	many	.
TGTGCCAGCAGCTTAACTGGACTAGCGGGAGAGACCCAGTACTTC	CASSLTGLAGETQYF	15	TRBV7-2	TRBJ2-5	many	TRBD2
TGTGCCAGTACCCCCGGGACAGGCCAAGAGACCCAGTACTTC	CASTPGTGQETQYF	14	TRBV19	TRBJ2-5	many	TRBD1
TGTGCCAGCAGCTACTACGAGGGACGGTCCTACGAGCAGTACTTC	CASSYYEGRSYEQYF	15	TRBV11-2	TRBJ2-7	many	.
TGTGCCATCAGGGACAGGGTGCGGGAGACCCAGTACTTC	CAIRDRVRETQYF	13	TRBV10-3	TRBJ2-5	.	TRBD1